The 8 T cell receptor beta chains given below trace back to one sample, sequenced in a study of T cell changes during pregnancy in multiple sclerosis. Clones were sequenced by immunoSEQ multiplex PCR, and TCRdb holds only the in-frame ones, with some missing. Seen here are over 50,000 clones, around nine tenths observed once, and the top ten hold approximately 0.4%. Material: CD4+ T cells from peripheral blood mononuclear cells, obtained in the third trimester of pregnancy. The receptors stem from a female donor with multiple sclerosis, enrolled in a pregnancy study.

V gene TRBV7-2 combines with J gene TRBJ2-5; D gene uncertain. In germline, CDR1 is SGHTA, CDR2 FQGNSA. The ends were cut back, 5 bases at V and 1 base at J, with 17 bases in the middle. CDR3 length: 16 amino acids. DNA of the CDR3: TGTGCCAGCAGCCTCGGGTCGGCACCCCTCCAAGAGACCCAGTACTTC. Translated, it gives CASSLGSAPLQETQYF.

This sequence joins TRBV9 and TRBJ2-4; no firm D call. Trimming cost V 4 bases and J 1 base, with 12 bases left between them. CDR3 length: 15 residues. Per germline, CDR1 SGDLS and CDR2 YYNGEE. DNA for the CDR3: TGTGCCAGCAGCCCCCAGGTTGAGGCCAAAAACATTCAGTACTTC. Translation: CASSPQVEAKNIQYF.

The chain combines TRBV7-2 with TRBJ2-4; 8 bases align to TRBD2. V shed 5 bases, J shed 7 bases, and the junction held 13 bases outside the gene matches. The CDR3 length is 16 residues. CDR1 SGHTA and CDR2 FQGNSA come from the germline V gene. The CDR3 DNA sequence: TGTGCCAGCAGCGCTGTGCCGGGGGGGCGGGCGAACATTCAGTACTTC. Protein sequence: CASSAVPGGRANIQYF.

The CDR3 sequence is CSVDKGQETQYF. The CDR3 bases are TGCAGCGTTGATAAGGGGCAAGAGACCCAGTACTTC. The chain employs TRBV29-1 and TRBJ2-5; tentative D call: TRBD1 (5 bases). The germline V and J ends were trimmed by 3 bases and 2 bases, with 7 bases remaining between them. From germline, CDR1 is SQVTM and CDR2 ANQGSEA. The CDR3 covers 12 residues.

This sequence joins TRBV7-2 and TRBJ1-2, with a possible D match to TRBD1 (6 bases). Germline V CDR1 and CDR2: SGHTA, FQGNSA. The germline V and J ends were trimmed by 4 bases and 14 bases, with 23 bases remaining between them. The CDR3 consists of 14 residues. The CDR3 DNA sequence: TGTGCCAGCAGCTCATCAGGGACAAGTCTTATTCCTACCTTC. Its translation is CASSSSGTSLIPTF.

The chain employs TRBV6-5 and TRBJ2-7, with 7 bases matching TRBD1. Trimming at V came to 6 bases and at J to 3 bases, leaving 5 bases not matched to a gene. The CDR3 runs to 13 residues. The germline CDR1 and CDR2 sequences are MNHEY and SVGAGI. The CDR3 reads CASRGTESYEQYF. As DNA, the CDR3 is TGTGCCAGCAGGGGGACAGAGAGCTACGAGCAGTACTTC.

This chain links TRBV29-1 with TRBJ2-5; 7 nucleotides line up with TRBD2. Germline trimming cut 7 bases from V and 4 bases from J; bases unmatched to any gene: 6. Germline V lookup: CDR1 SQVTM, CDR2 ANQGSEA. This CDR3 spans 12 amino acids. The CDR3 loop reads CSGTSASETQYF. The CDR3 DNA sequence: TGCAGCGGAACTAGCGCCTCAGAGACCCAGTACTTC.

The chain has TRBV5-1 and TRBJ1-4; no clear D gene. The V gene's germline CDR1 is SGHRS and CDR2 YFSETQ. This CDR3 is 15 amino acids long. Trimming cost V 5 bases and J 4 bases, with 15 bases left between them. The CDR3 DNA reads TGCGCCAGCAGTTTAAGACACCCGAGTAATGAAAAACTGTTTTTT. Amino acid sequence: CASSLRHPSNEKLFF.